The clone carrying this T cell receptor (beta chain) has more than one count but fewer than ten. This entry belongs to a study of blood T cell repertoires in COVID-19. Study context: The samples span acute and convalescent COVID-19 from the United States, Italy and Spain.

Per the authors' pipeline: How many nucleated cells were present was estimated from reference gene primer amplification. Using immunoSEQ multiplex PCR, the repertoire was profiled, and TCRdb retains in-frame clones only, with some absent. V, J and clone size were drawn from that table, and D and trimming were deduced from the DNA. The top ten clones hold 4% to 5.5% of a sample with about 230,000 clones, more than 65% of them seen once. The CDR3 covers 15 residues. Germline values: CDR1 SGHVS, CDR2 FQNEAQ. The V and J ends lost 1 base and 4 bases, in that order; junction bases with no gene match: 6. The TCR was taken from a man in his forties or fifties with active or convalescent COVID-19. The specimen was peripheral blood. This rearrangement joins TRBV7-8 to TRBJ2-7; 8 nucleotides match TRBD2. The DNA for the CDR3 is TGTGCCAGCAGCTTAGGCGGGGGGAAAAAGTACGAGCAGTACTTC. The encoded protein is CASSLGGGKKYEQYF.